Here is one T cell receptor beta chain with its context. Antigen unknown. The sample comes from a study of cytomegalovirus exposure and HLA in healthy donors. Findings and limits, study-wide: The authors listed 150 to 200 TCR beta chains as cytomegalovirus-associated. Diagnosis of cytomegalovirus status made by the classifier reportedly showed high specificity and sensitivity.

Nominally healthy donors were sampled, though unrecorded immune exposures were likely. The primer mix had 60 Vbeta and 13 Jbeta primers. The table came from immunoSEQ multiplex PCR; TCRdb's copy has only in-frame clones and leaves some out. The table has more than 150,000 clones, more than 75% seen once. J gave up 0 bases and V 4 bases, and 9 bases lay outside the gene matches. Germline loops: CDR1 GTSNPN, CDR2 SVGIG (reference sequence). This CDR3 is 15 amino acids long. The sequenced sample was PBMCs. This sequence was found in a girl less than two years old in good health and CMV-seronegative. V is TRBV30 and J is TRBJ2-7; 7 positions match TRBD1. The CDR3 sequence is CAWTAPGGSSYEQYF. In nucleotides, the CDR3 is TGTGCCTGGACGGCCCCAGGGGGAAGCTCCTACGAGCAGTACTTC. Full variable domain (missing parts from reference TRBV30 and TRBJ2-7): SQTIHQWPATLVQPVGSPLSLECTVEGTSNPNLYWYRQAAGRGLQLLFYSVGIGQISSEVPQNLSASRPQDRQFILSSKKLLLSDSGFYLCAWTAPGGSSYEQYFGPGTRLTVT.